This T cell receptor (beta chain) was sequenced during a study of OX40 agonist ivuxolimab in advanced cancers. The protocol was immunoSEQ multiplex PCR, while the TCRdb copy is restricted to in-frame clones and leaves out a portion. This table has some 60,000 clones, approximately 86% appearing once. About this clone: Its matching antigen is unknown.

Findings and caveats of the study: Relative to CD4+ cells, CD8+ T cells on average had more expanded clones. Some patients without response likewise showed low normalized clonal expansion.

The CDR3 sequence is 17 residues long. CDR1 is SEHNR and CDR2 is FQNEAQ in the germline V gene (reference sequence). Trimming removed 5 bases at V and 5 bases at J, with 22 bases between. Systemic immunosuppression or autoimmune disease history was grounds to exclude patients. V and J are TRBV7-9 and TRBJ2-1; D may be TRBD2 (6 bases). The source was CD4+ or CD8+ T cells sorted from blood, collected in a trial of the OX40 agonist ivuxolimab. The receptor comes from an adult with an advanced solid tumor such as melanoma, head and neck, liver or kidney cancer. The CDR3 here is CASSLVYVAGLNNEQFF. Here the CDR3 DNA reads TGTGCCAGCAGCCTGGTTTACGTGGCGGGACTTAACAATGAGCAGTTCTTC.